A selection of T cell receptor beta chains follows, all from one sample in a study of T cell responses to AZD1222 COVID-19 vaccine. Clones were read by immunoSEQ multiplex PCR, and TCRdb kept only the in-frame ones, dropping some. Seen here are 99,000 or so clones, around nine tenths observed once, and the top ten hold approximately 10%. Sequencing used peripheral blood, obtained on day 0 of AZD1222 vaccination. These TCRs come from an adult in good health. Each CDR3 is given with its conserved first and last residue. A D gene is named only where the DNA matches it firmly. The size of a clone is reported for some rows only, either as once, few or many, or as a class for expanded clones.

J gene | clone size | D gene | V gene | CDR3 protein | CDR3 DNA
TRBJ1-5 | - | TRBD1 | TRBV9 | CASSVGVLDRGSAEPQHF | TGTGCCAGCAGCGTAGGGGTATTGGACAGGGGGTCGGCGGAGCCCCAGCATTTT
TRBJ1-6 | - | TRBD1 | TRBV18 | CASSSGTDNSPLHF | TGTGCCAGCTCATCCGGGACAGATAATTCACCCCTCCACTTT
TRBJ2-2 | - | TRBD1 | TRBV5-4 | CASRTGTDTGELFF | TGTGCCAGCCGGACCGGGACAGACACCGGGGAGCTGTTTTTT
TRBJ2-5 | - | TRBD1 | TRBV6-5 | CASSYSGQGLEETQYF | TGTGCCAGCAGTTACTCTGGACAGGGGTTAGAGGAGACCCAGTACTTC
TRBJ1-2 | - | TRBD1 | TRBV19 | CASSPGQGGVEGYGYTF | TGTGCCAGTAGTCCCGGACAGGGAGGGGTAGAAGGATATGGCTACACCTTC
TRBJ1-4 | - | - | TRBV12-3/TRBV12-4 | CASSLQDEKLFF | TGTGCCAGCAGTTTACAGGATGAAAAACTGTTTTTT
TRBJ1-6 | - | - | TRBV6-1 | CASSIPRGRDSPLHF | TGTGCCAGCAGTATCCCCCGGGGAAGAGATTCACCCCTCCACTTT
TRBJ1-5 | - | - | TRBV4-2 | CASSQDLGRIDQPQHF | TGTGCCAGCAGCCAAGATCTGGGCAGGATTGATCAGCCCCAGCATTTT
TRBJ1-1 | few | TRBD1 | TRBV14 | CASAEGQTTSEAFF | TGTGCCAGCGCCGAGGGACAGACTACCTCTGAAGCTTTCTTT
TRBJ1-5 | - | - | TRBV4-3 | CASSQGQGTQPQHF | TGCGCCAGCAGCCAAGGCCAAGGTACTCAGCCCCAGCATTTT
TRBJ2-7 | - | - | TRBV6-4 | CASSRDVGPQYEQYF | TGTGCCAGCAGTAGGGACGTCGGACCCCAATACGAGCAGTACTTC
TRBJ1-1 | - | - | TRBV11-2 | CASSRDYQSEAFF | TGTGCCAGCAGCCGAGATTATCAGTCTGAAGCTTTCTTT
TRBJ2-1 | - | - | TRBV30 | CAWNYRNEQFF | TGTGCCTGGAATTACCGGAATGAGCAGTTCTTC
TRBJ2-1 | - | - | TRBV9 | CASSVAGRLYNEQFF | TGTGCCAGCAGCGTAGCGGGTAGGCTGTACAATGAGCAGTTCTTC
TRBJ1-2 | - | - | TRBV7-9 | CASSSTDRYGYTF | TGTGCCAGCAGCTCAACCGACAGATATGGCTACACCTTC
TRBJ1-6 | few | - | TRBV20-1 | CSASSRGYNSPLHF | TGCAGTGCTAGTTCCAGGGGCTATAATTCACCCCTCCACTTT
TRBJ2-3 | - | - | TRBV19 | CASSINSRASTDTQYF | TGTGCCAGTAGTATAAATTCCAGGGCGAGCACAGATACGCAGTATTTT
TRBJ1-3 | - | - | TRBV19 | CASSIGFASGNTIYF | TGTGCCAGTAGTATTGGCTTCGCCTCTGGAAACACCATATATTTT
TRBJ2-7 | - | - | TRBV5-1 | CASRGTVDEQYF | TGCGCCAGCAGGGGGACGGTGGACGAGCAGTACTTC
TRBJ1-4 | few | - | TRBV7-9 | CASSTEGGKLFF | TGTGCCAGCAGCACCGAGGGGGGAAAACTGTTTTTT
TRBJ2-1 | - | TRBD2 | TRBV3-1/TRBV3-2 | CASSPDGGTFNEQFF | TGTGCCAGCAGCCCTGACGGGGGGACGTTCAATGAGCAGTTCTTC
TRBJ2-2 | - | - | TRBV28 | CASSNIGGNTGELFF | TGTGCCAGCAGTAATATTGGGGGGAACACCGGGGAGCTGTTTTTT
TRBJ2-2 | - | - | TRBV15 | CATSIFRGAGSGELFF | TGTGCCACCAGCATCTTCAGGGGGGCAGGGTCCGGGGAGCTGTTTTTT
TRBJ2-6 | - | - | TRBV5-4 | CASRVRGSGANVLTF | TGTGCCAGCAGGGTCAGGGGATCAGGGGCCAACGTCCTGACTTTC
TRBJ2-1 | - | - | TRBV14 | CASSQGLQQFF | TGTGCCAGCAGCCAAGGACTTCAGCAGTTCTTC
TRBJ2-5 | - | TRBD2 | TRBV18 | CASSPSPLFRTSGRAETQYF | TGTGCCAGCTCACCATCCCCTCTCTTCCGGACTAGCGGGAGGGCAGAGACCCAGTACTTC
TRBJ2-2 | - | - | TRBV7-2 | CASSPTSRTIQNTGELFF | TGTGCCAGCAGCCCCACTAGCAGGACGATTCAAAACACCGGGGAGCTGTTTTTT
TRBJ2-7 | - | - | TRBV21-1 | CASSTLDREGAYEQYF | TGTGCCAGCAGCACCCTCGACCGGGAGGGAGCCTACGAGCAGTACTTC
TRBJ1-6 | - | - | TRBV14 | CASSPVQGLGNSPLHF | TGTGCCAGCAGCCCCGTACAGGGCCTGGGTAATTCACCCCTCCACTTT